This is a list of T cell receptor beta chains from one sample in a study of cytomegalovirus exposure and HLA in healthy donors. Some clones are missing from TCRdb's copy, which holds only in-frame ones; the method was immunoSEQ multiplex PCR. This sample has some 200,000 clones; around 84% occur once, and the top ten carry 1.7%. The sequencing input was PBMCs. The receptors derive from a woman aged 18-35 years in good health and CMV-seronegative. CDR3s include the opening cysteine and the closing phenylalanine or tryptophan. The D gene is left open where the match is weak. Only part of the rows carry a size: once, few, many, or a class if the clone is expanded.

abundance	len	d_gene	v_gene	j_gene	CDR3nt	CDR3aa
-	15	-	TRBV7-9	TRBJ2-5	TGTGCCAGCAGCTCCCAGTGGGAGACAAGAGAGACCCAGTACTTC	CASSSQWETRETQYF
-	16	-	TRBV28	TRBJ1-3	TGTGCCAGCAGTTCATACAGGAGAAGCTCTGGAAACACCATATATTTT	CASSSYRRSSGNTIYF
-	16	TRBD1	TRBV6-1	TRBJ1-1	TGTGCCAGCAGTGGCGGGACAGGGATTATGAACACTGAAGCTTTCTTT	CASSGGTGIMNTEAFF
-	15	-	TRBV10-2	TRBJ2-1	TGCGCCAGCAGTGGGGCCAGCGGGTCGTACAATGAGCGGTTCTTC	CASSGASGSYNERFF
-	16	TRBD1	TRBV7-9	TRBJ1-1	TGTTCCAGCAGCTTACGGACAGGGAGAATGAACACTGAAGCTTTCTTT	CSSSLRTGRMNTEAFF
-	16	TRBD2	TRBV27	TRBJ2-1	TGTGCCAGCAGTTTAAGAGAAGGGGCTAGCGGGGATGAGCAGTTCTTC	CASSLREGASGDEQFF
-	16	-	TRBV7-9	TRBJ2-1	TGTGCCAGCAGCTTAGCGCTAGGGCGGGGCACGGCTTTTCAGTTCTTC	CASSLALGRGTAFQFF
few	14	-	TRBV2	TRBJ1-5	TGTGCCAGCAGTGTACAGGGTCGTAATCAGCCCCAGCATTTT	CASSVQGRNQPQHF
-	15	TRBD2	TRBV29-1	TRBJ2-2	TGCAGCGCCCTAGCGGGGAGTGGTCTGGTCGGGGAGCTGTTTTTT	CSALAGSGLVGELFF
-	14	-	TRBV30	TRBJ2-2	TGTGCCTGGACAGGGACGGGGGGCGGCGGGGAGCTGTTTTTT	CAWTGTGGGGELFF
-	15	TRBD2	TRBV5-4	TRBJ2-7	TGTGCCAGCAGCTTGGAGGCTAGCGGCACCTACGAGCAGTACTTC	CASSLEASGTYEQYF